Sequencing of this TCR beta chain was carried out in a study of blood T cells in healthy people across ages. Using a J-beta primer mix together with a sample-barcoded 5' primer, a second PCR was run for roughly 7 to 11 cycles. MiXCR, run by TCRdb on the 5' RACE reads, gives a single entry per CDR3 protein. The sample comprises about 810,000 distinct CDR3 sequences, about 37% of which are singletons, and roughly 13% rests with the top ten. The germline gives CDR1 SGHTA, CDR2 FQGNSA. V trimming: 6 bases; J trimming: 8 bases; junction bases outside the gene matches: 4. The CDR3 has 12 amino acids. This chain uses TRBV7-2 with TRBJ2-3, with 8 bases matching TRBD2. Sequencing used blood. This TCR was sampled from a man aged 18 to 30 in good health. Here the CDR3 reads CASRRGVGTQYF. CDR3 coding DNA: TGTGCCAGCAGGCGGGGGGTGGGTACGCAGTATTTT. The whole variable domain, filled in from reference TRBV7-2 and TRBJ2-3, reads GAGVSQSPSNKVTEKGKDVELRCDPISGHTALYWYRQSLGQGLEFLIYFQGNSAPDKSGLPSDRFSAERTGGSVSTLTIQRTQQEDSAVYLCASRRGVGTQYFGPGTRLTVL.